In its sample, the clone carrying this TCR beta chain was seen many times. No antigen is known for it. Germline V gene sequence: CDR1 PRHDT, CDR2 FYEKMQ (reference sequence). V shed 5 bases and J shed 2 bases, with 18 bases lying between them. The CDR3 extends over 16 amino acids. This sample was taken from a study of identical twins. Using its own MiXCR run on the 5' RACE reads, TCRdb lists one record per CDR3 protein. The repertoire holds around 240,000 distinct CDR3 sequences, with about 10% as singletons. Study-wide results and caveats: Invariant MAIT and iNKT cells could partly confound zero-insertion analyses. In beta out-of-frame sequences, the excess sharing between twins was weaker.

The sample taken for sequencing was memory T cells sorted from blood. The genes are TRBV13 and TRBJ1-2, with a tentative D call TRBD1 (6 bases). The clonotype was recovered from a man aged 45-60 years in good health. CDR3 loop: CASSRTGAQGNYGYTF. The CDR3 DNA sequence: TGTGCCAGCAGCCGAACGGGGGCGCAGGGGAACTATGGCTACACCTTC. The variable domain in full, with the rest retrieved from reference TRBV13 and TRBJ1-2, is AAGVIQSPRHLIKEKRETATLKCYPIPRHDTVYWYQQGPGQDPQFLISFYEKMQSDKGSIPDRFSAQQFSDYHSELNMSSLELGDSALYFCASSRTGAQGNYGYTFGSGTRLTVV.